This T cell receptor (beta chain) emerged from a study of control samples from healthy donors and cancer patients. Sequencing was performed with immunoSEQ multiplex PCR; in TCRdb, only in-frame clones are kept and a portion is missing. The sample lists over 150,000 clones; 90% to 95% were seen once. After removal of 0 bases from V and 4 bases from J, the junction contained 5 bases not matched to a gene. Per the germline V gene, CDR1 is MNHEY and CDR2 is SVGAGI. The CDR3 runs 16 residues. In the case of this clone: This sample includes further DNA sequences coding for the same CDR3.

The chain recombines TRBV6-5 with TRBJ1-2; 10 positions agree with TRBD1. Sequencing input: blood. This receptor was identified in a middle-aged man in good health. This chain's CDR3 is CASSYSRTGGGYGYTF. In DNA form, the CDR3 reads TGTGCCAGCAGTTACTCGAGGACAGGGGGAGGCTATGGCTACACCTTC.